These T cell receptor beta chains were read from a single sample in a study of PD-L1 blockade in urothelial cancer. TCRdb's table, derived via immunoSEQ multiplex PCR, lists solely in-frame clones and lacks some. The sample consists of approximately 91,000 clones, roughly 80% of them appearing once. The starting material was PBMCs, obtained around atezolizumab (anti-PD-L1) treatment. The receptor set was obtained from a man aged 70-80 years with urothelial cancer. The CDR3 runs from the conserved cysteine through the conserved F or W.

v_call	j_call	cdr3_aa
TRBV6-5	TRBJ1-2	CASTSQGEQGYTF
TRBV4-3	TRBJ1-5	CASSQDGGVGQPQHF
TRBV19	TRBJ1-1	CASRPLVAGDSTEAFF
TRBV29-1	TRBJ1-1	CSVSGTGGFEAFF
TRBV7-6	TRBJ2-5	CASSFQGRETQYF
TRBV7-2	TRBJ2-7	CASSLGGGPGAYEQYF
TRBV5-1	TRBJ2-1	CASSLGNSGGGNEQFF
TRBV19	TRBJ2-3	CASSSRTSGSSPDTQYF
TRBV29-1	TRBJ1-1	CSAVTGDTEAFF
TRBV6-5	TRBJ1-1	CASSPTGGNTEAFF
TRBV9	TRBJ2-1	CASSVEGGDNEQFF
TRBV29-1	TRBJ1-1	CSVGDTSSEAFF
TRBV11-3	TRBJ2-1	CASSFSSGDSSYNEQFF
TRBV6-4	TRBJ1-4	CASCTPSGQLNEKLFF
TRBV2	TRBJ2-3	CASSEQLNGIDTQYF
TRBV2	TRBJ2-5	CASRSPGLAGVAAETQYF
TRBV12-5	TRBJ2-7	CASGLSRGGEQYF
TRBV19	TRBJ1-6	CASSMTPGQNSPLHF
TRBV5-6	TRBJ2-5	CASSVSGALQETQYF
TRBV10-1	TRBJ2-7	CASTRREGEQYF
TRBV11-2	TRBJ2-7	CASSAGPREYF
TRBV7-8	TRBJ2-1	CASSLARTLGNEQFF
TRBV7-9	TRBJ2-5	CASSLGLAGYQETQYF
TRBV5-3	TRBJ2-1	CARRGTSGYNEQFF
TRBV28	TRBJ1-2	CASSSGDGLWGYTF
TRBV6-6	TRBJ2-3	CASTAEGTDTQYF
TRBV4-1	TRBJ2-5	CASSQEGHGQETQYF
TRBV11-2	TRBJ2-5	CASSPGQGAQTQYF
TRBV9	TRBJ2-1	CASSVGSFHEQFF
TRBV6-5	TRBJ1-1	CASRWQAEAFF
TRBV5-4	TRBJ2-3	CASSPQGVGTDTQYF
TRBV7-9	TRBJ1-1	CASSLLAGGTEAFF
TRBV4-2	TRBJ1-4	CASSSTQGANEKLFF
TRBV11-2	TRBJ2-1	CASSLEGISGRFYNEQFF
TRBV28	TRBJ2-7	CASSFIGGRGTYEQYF
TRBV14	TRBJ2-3	CASSQVAGITDTQYF
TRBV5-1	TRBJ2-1	CASSLTSGRAGTYNEQFF
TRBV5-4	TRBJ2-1	CASSRDSYNEQFF
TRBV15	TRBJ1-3	CATSPGTDSGNTIYF
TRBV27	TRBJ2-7	CASRQGGGHRYEQYF
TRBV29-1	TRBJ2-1	CSVGWRINNEQFF
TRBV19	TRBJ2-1	CASSPGQGLGEQFF
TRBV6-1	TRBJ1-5	CANSEARANQPQHF
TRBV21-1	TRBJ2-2	CASSKVYRESDTGELFF
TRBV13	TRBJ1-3	CASRAEGDGNTIYF
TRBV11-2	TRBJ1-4	CASSRRSLRATTNEKLFF
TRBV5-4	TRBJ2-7	CASSLGGGYYEQYF
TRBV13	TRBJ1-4	CASSRNRATNEKLFF
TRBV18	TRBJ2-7	CASSPGTSGAYEQYF
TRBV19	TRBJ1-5	CASTTGKNQPQHF
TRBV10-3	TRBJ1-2	CAISESGRGGYTF
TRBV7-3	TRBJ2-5	CASSPDRGKTQYF
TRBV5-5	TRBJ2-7	CASSYPGLNIYEQYF
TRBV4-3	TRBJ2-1	CASSQESSGGYNEQFF
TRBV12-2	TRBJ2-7	CASRLRETPLEQYF